A single sample is the source of the 2 T cell receptor beta chains below, sequenced in a study of T cell changes during pregnancy in multiple sclerosis. Some clones are missing from TCRdb's copy, which holds only in-frame ones; the method was immunoSEQ multiplex PCR. This table holds about 59,000 clones, 92% found once. Sequenced here: peripheral blood, sampled in the third trimester of pregnancy. The origin of the receptors is a female donor in good health, enrolled as a control in a pregnancy study.

The chain uses TRBV19 and TRBJ1-1, with D possibly being TRBD1 (6 bases). V lost 6 bases and J lost 3, with 14 bases in between. Germline CDR1 reads LNHDA; CDR2 reads SQIVND (reference sequence). The CDR3 consists of 14 residues. For the CDR3, the DNA is TGTGCCAGTAGCTCGGGGCAGGGGTACACTGAAGCTTTCTTT. Encoded protein: CASSSGQGYTEAFF.

The chain recombines TRBV5-5 with TRBJ1-2; TRBD1 agrees at 7 bases. V lost 2 bases to trimming and J lost 8 bases; unmatched junction nucleotides: 12. CDR1 and CDR2 from the germline V gene are SGHKS and YYEKEE (reference sequence). This CDR3 is built from 15 residues. CDR3 loop: CASSFSARTGDGYTF. The DNA for the CDR3 is TGTGCCAGCAGCTTTAGTGCGAGAACAGGGGACGGCTACACCTTC.